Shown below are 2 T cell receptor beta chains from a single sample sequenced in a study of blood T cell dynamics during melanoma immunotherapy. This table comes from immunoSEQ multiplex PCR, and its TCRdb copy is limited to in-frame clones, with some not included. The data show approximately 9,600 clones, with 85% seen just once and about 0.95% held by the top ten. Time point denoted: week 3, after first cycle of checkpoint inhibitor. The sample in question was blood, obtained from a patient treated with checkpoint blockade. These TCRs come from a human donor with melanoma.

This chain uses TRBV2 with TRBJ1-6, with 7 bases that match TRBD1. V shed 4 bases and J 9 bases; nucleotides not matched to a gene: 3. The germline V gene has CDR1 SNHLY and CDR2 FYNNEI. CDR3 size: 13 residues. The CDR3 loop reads CASSGTGLSPLHF. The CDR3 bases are TGTGCCAGCAGTGGGACAGGCCTTTCACCCCTCCACTTT.

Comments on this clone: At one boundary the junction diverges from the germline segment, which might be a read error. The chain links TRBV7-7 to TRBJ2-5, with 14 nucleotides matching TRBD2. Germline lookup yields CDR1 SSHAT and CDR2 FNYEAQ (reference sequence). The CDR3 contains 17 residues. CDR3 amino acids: CASSLALGTSGGETQYF. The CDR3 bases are TGTGCTAGCAGCTTAGCACTTGGGACTAGCGGGGGAGAGACCCAGTACTTC.